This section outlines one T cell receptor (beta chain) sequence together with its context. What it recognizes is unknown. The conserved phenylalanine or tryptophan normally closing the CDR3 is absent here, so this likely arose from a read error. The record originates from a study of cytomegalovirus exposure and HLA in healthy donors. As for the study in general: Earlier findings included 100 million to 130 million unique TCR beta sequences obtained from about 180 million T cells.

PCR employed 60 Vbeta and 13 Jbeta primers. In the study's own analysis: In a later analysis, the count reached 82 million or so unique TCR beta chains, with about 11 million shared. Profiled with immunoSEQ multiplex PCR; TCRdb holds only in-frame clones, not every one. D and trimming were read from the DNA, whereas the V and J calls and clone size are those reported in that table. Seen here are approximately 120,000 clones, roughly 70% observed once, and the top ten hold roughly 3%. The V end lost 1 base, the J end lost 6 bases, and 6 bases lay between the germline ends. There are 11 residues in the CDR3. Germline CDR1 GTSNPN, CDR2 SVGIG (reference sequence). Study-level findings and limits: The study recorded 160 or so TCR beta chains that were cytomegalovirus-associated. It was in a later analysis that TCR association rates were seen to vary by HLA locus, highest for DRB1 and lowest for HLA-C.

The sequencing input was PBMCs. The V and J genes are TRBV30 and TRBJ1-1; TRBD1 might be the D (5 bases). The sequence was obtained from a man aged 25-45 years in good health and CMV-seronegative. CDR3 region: CAWSGQPEAFV. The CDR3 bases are TGTGCCTGGAGTGGACAGCCTGAAGCTTTCGTT.